The 11 T cell receptor beta chains given below trace back to one sample, sequenced in a study of cytomegalovirus exposure and HLA in healthy donors. Clones were read by immunoSEQ multiplex PCR, and TCRdb kept only the in-frame ones, dropping some. The repertoire has some 68,000 clones, roughly 96% of them found once; the top ten carry over 2%. Sequences were obtained from PBMCs. The receptors originated from a young man in good health and CMV-seronegative.

The V and J genes are TRBV27 and TRBJ2-6; 7 bases are a match to TRBD1. In germline, CDR1 is MNHEY, CDR2 SMNVEV (reference sequence). The CDR3 is made up of 17 amino acids. Trimming removed 6 bases from V and 2 bases from J; junction bases left unmatched: 10. The CDR3 sequence is CASSRATGQPGANVLTF. CDR3 in DNA: TGTGCCAGCAGCCGAGCGACAGGGCAGCCTGGGGCCAACGTCCTGACTTTC.

The chain links TRBV5-8 to TRBJ1-1, with D tentatively TRBD1 (5 bases). V dropped 0 bases and J dropped 5 bases, with 11 bases sitting between them. This CDR3 has 14 amino acids. From germline, CDR1 is SGHTS and CDR2 YDEGEE. Here the CDR3 reads CASSLERGWTEAFF. CDR3 bases: TGTGCCAGCAGCTTGGAACGGGGGTGGACTGAAGCTTTCTTT. The whole variable domain, remainder taken from reference TRBV5-8 and TRBJ1-1, is EAGVTQSPTHLIKTRGQQATLRCSPISGHTSVYWYQQALGLGLQFLLWYDEGEERNRGNFPPRFSGRQFPNYSSELNVNALELEDSALYLCASSLERGWTEAFFGQGTRLTVV.

The chain uses TRBV19 and TRBJ1-2; the D gene is possibly TRBD1 (5 bases). With 7 bases removed from V and 4 bases from J, the gap between germline ends came to 13 bases. In germline, CDR1 is LNHDA, CDR2 SQIVND (reference sequence). The CDR3 covers 13 residues. The CDR3 loop reads CASTMGGRYGYTF. The CDR3 bases are TGTGCCAGTACCATGGGGGGACGCTATGGCTACACCTTC.

The chain links TRBV6-9 to TRBJ1-1; perhaps TRBD1 as D (6 bases). CDR1 MNHGY and CDR2 SVAAGI come from the germline V gene. This CDR3 region has 15 residues. The ends were cut back, 5 bases at V and 3 bases at J, with 16 bases in the middle. CDR3 protein: CASSRRQASHTEAFF. The CDR3, as DNA: TGTGCCAGCAGTCGCCGACAGGCCTCACACACTGAAGCTTTCTTT.

This rearrangement joins TRBV18 to TRBJ2-7; D may be TRBD1 (6 bases). The CDR3 consists of 12 residues. V lost 5 bases and J lost 4, with 9 bases in between. Germline V gene lookup returns CDR1 KGHSH and CDR2 LQKENI. The CDR3 region is CASSIQGYEQYF. For the CDR3, the DNA is TGTGCCAGCTCAATACAGGGATACGAGCAGTACTTC.

This clone has more than one count but fewer than ten. The chain carries TRBV6-4 and TRBJ2-5; D unresolved. This CDR3 is built from 11 residues. V was pared by 8 bases and J by 5 bases, with 9 bases between. Germline-derived CDR1 and CDR2 are MRHNA and SNTAGT. For the CDR3, the DNA is TGTGCCAGCCCCCTTCGGGAGACCCAGTACTTC. Translating it yields CASPLRETQYF.

This chain uses TRBV5-5 with TRBJ1-5; no firm D call. CDR3 size: 16 residues. Between the trimmed V and J ends, which lost 0 bases and 0 bases, there was a span of 10 bases. The germline V gene encodes CDR1 SGHKS and CDR2 YYEKEE (reference sequence). The CDR3 DNA follows: TGTGCCAGCAGCTTGGGAAGCACTCATAGCAATCAGCCCCAGCATTTT. Translated: CASSLGSTHSNQPQHF.

CDR3 coding DNA: TGTGCCAGCAGCGTGGGAGCGGGGGGCACTGAAGCTTTCTTT. Translating gives CASSVGAGGTEAFF. The chain uses TRBV11-1 and TRBJ1-1; TRBD1 might be the D (5 bases). Germline CDR1 and CDR2: SGHAT and FQDESV (reference sequence). This CDR3 contains 14 residues. Trimming left V 5 bases short and J 4 bases short, with 14 bases between.

The V call is TRBV19, the J call TRBJ1-2, with D perhaps TRBD1 (5 bases). Looked up from germline, CDR1 is LNHDA and CDR2 is SQIVND (reference sequence). Trimming stripped 5 bases from V and 6 bases from J, with 19 bases between. The CDR3 totals 15 residues. The CDR3 sequence: CASSAGLTQRNGYTF. The CDR3 DNA reads TGTGCCAGTAGTGCGGGACTCACCCAACGGAATGGCTACACCTTC.

The chain employs TRBV7-9 and TRBJ2-7; 11 positions agree with TRBD1. Germline values: CDR1 SEHNR, CDR2 FQNEAQ (reference sequence). This CDR3 region has 15 residues. The V gene end was trimmed by 6 bases and the J gene end by 6 bases; junction bases not matched to a gene: 10. CDR3 bases: TGTGCCAGCAGTCCCTGGGGGACAGGGGGACGCGAGCAGTACTTC. This translates into CASSPWGTGGREQYF.

The V gene is TRBV6-1, the J gene TRBJ1-5; D may be TRBD1 (6 bases). V lost 8 bases and J lost 0, with 8 bases in between. Germline CDR1 reads MNHNS; CDR2 reads SASEGT. The CDR3 totals 13 residues. CDR3: CASGQNSNQPQHF. CDR3 nucleotide sequence: TGTGCCAGCGGACAGAATAGCAATCAGCCCCAGCATTTT.